This T cell receptor beta chain is from a study of CD8 T cells in ankylosing spondylitis (dated by TCRdb to 2017 to 2019). For the wider study: The study profiled T cell receptor beta repertoires in healthy donors and ankylosing spondylitis patients to find disease-linked TCR variants. The whole study cohort included some 100 healthy donors and 25 or so ankylosing spondylitis patients. Peripheral blood was sampled, and synovial fluid was also collected from ankylosing spondylitis patients.

On the study overall, not on this receptor specifically: A TCR beta motif of fewer than 10 highly homologous amino acid variants appeared characteristic of blood from ankylosing spondylitis patients. The disease-linked clones were reported to be significantly enriched in matched synovial fluid samples from ankylosing spondylitis patients. Some of the motif variants had been reported before in the synovial fluid and blood of reactive arthritis patients, a finding that suggests common disease-initiation mechanisms. A CD8+ phenotype was shown by the disease-linked clones, which were found at relatively low frequencies in peripheral blood.

This sample was sequenced with an Illumina HiSeq 2500. TCR beta libraries were prepared by quantitative 5'-RACE with molecular barcodes. In the source study's methods: To identify disease-linked TCR variants, a new computational method was used, one built on a probabilistic model of VDJ rearrangement. TCRdb trimmed public reads at Q25 via fastp, called clones via MiXCR and kept in-frame beta chains. Rows are unified per CDR3 protein, each entry keeping the most common DNA and genes. V and J calls and clone size were set by TCRdb, not the authors. This sample gives 450,000 to 550,000 distinct CDR3 sequences in total; roughly 5.3% of them show up just once. Roughly 3.2% of the sample rests with the top ten. This clonotype has more than one count but fewer than ten. Which antigen it targets is not known. No qualities accompany the bases; no much larger clone lies one base away. CDR1 and CDR2, per the germline V gene, are LGHNA and YNFKEQ. The CDR3 covers 19 residues, taking in both the cysteine and the phenylalanine. The CDR3 DNA has 57 bases and is translated from base 1. V is trimmed back by 0 bases and J by 4 bases, and the junction contains 13 bases that no gene match accounts for.

What was sequenced was blood, either unsorted or a sorted T cell fraction (not recorded which). This chain joins TRBV4-2 to TRBJ2-1; 9 bases in the middle match TRBD2. This clonotype was obtained from a male donor with ankylosing spondylitis. At the DNA level, the sequence is TGTGCCAGCAGCCAAGATGTAATCTCAGGCGGGAGGGATTACAATGAGCAGTTCTTC. Its protein is CASSQDVISGGRDYNEQFF.